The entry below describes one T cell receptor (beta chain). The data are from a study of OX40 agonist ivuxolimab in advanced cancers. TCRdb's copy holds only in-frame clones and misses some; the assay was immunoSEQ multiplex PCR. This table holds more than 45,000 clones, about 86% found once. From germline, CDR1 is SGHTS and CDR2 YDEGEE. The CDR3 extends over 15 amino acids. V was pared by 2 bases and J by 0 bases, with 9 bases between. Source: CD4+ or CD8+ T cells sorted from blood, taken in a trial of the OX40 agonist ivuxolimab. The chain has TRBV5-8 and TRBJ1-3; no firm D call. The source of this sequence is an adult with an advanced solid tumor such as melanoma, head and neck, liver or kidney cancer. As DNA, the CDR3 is TGTGCCAGCAGCTTTGTCATGGTCTCTGGAAACACCATATATTTT. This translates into CASSFVMVSGNTIYF.